The 6 T cell receptor beta chains reported below all come from one sample, sequenced in a study of control samples from healthy donors and cancer patients. Repertoires were generated with immunoSEQ multiplex PCR, while TCRdb's copy carries only in-frame clones and drops some. The sample lists over 85,000 clones; approximately 88% were seen once. Sequencing used PBMCs. Every receptor here comes from a woman aged 55-75 years with lung cancer.

This rearrangement joins TRBV5-4 to TRBJ1-5; D gene unclear. V was clipped by 6 bases and J by 6 bases, with 13 bases between them. CDR3 length equals 13 residues. Per germline, CDR1 SGHNT and CDR2 YYREEE (reference sequence). The CDR3 region is CASNHNPSQPQHF. The CDR3 DNA reads as TGTGCCAGCAACCACAACCCCTCTCAGCCCCAGCATTTT.

The chain carries TRBV3-1 (or the pseudogene TRBV3-2) and TRBJ2-2; TRBD2 matches at 9 bases. The CDR3 sequence is 24 residues long. Per the germline V gene, CDR1 is LGHDT and CDR2 is YNNKEL (reference sequence). Trimming removed 3 bases from V and 4 bases from J; junction bases left unmatched: 30. In DNA form, the CDR3 reads TGTGCCAGCAGCCATTCGACCTTATACCCCCTGGGTAGCTGGCGGGAGGGCGCCACCGGGGAGCTGTTTTTT. Protein sequence: CASSHSTLYPLGSWREGATGELFF.

The rearrangement links TRBV9 to TRBJ2-1; D is ambiguous. CDR1 and CDR2 (germline): SGDLS, YYNGEE. V was trimmed by 0 bases and J by 9 bases, leaving 16 bases between them. CDR3 length: 15 residues. The CDR3 region is CASSVESLSGSEQFF. In nucleotides, the CDR3 is TGTGCCAGCAGCGTAGAATCACTCTCAGGCAGTGAGCAGTTCTTC.

The rearrangement joins TRBV18 to TRBJ1-5; the match to TRBD1 covers 10 bases. Germline V CDR1 and CDR2: KGHSH, LQKENI. The CDR3 spans 15 residues. The V gene end was trimmed by 3 bases and the J gene end by 6 bases; junction bases not matched to a gene: 5. CDR3 sequence: CASSPGTGAGQPQHF. CDR3 DNA: TGTGCCAGCTCACCCGGGACAGGGGCTGGTCAGCCCCAGCATTTT.

The gene calls are TRBV28 and TRBJ1-5, with 10 bases aligning to TRBD1. With V trimmed by 7 bases and J by 3 bases, 6 bases remained unmatched. The CDR3 consists of 15 residues. Germline-derived CDR1 and CDR2 are MDHEN and SYDVKM. CDR3 protein: CASKRDRGFNQPQHF. In DNA, the CDR3 is TGTGCCAGCAAGAGGGACAGGGGATTCAATCAGCCCCAGCATTTT.

This chain links TRBV11-2 with TRBJ2-7; D possibly uses TRBD1 or TRBD2 (5 bases each). The CDR3 is made up of 16 amino acids. Germline CDR1 reads SGHAT; CDR2 reads FQNNGV. Trimming took off 5 bases at V and 1 base at J, with 18 bases between the two ends. For the CDR3, the DNA is TGTGCCAGCAGCCGTGGGTTTCCGGGGCCTTCCTACGAGCAGTACTTC. Protein: CASSRGFPGPSYEQYF.